The rows below give T cell receptor beta chains drawn from one sample of a study of blood T cell repertoires in COVID-19. Sequencing used immunoSEQ multiplex PCR; TCRdb keeps in-frame clones, though not all of them. This sample yields roughly 280,000 clones, of which roughly 83% are seen a single time; over 4.5% belongs to the top ten. Sequenced input: peripheral blood. The receptors here all came from a man aged 55 to 70 who had recovered from COVID-19. CDR3s include the opening cysteine and the closing phenylalanine or tryptophan. D genes are given only for firm matches. Size is omitted from some rows. Given values are once, few, many or a class for expanded clones.

TRBJ1-4	NA	once	TRBV5-1	TGCGCCAGCAGCTTGGACCCGCGGGGGGCTAATGAAAAACTGTTTTTT	CASSLDPRGANEKLFF
TRBJ2-2	NA	NA	TRBV11-3	TGTGCCAGCAGCTGGGGCCCAGGGAAGGGGGACACCGGGGAGCTGTTTTTT	CASSWGPGKGDTGELFF
TRBJ1-1	NA	NA	TRBV4-2	TGTGCCAGCAGCCAGGAGACTGAAGCTTTCTTT	CASSQETEAFF
TRBJ2-7	NA	NA	TRBV5-1	TGCGCCAGCAGCTTGGCAGCAGGAACCTACGAGCAGTACTTC	CASSLAAGTYEQYF
TRBJ2-1	TRBD1	NA	TRBV7-8	TGTGCCAGCAGCCCGAACAGGGGGTCCTACAATGAGCAGTTCTTC	CASSPNRGSYNEQFF
TRBJ1-1	NA	NA	TRBV6-5	TGTGCCAGTGCGGAGCTCCGGTCGACTGAAGCTTTCTTT	CASAELRSTEAFF
TRBJ1-1	TRBD1	NA	TRBV6-4	TGTGCCAGCAGGCTAGACAGGGACGGCACTGAAGCTTTCTTT	CASRLDRDGTEAFF
TRBJ2-7	TRBD2	NA	TRBV5-6	TGTGCCAGCAGCCCAGCGGTCGGGAGGCCATCCTACGAGCAGTACTTC	CASSPAVGRPSYEQYF
TRBJ2-1	TRBD2	NA	TRBV19	TGTGCCAGTATACAGCGGGGGGCTTTCCCTGAGCAGTTCTTC	CASIQRGAFPEQFF
TRBJ2-1	NA	once	TRBV7-2	TGTGCCAGCAGCTTAGCGTGGCAGGGGAGCTCCTACAATGAGCAGTTCTTC	CASSLAWQGSSYNEQFF
TRBJ2-5	TRBD1	few	TRBV5-6	TGTGCCAGCAGCTTGGGGGACAGGGGGCAAGAGACCCAGTACTTC	CASSLGDRGQETQYF
TRBJ2-3	TRBD2	NA	TRBV3-1/TRBV3-2	TGTGCCAGCAGCCCCCGGCGGGGGGAGGGCACAGATACGCAGTATTTT	CASSPRRGEGTDTQYF
TRBJ1-5	NA	NA	TRBV18	TGTGCCAGCTCGCCGGGGGGTATTAGCAATCAGCCCCAGCATTTT	CASSPGGISNQPQHF
TRBJ1-3	NA	NA	TRBV7-6	TGTGCCAGCAGCCCTCAGTCCTCTGGAAACACCATATATTTT	CASSPQSSGNTIYF
TRBJ2-3	TRBD2	NA	TRBV11-3	TGTGCCAGCAGCTCATGGACTAGCGGGGAGGTCCCAGATACGCAGTATTTT	CASSSWTSGEVPDTQYF
TRBJ2-7	NA	NA	TRBV5-5	TGTGCCAGCAGCCCCACCACTTACGAGCAGTACTTC	CASSPTTYEQYF
TRBJ2-7	TRBD2	NA	TRBV5-1	TGCGCCAGCAGCTTGCGGTCGGGGGGAGCGGGCCCAGGTTCCTACGAGCAGTACTTC	CASSLRSGGAGPGSYEQYF
TRBJ2-3	TRBD1	NA	TRBV6-5	TGTGCCAGCAGAGGACAGGCGGCAGATACGCAGTATTTT	CASRGQAADTQYF
TRBJ2-1	NA	NA	TRBV6-5	TGTGCCAGCACCCTACAGGGTTCCTACAATGAGCAGTTCTTC	CASTLQGSYNEQFF
TRBJ2-5	NA	NA	TRBV7-6	TGTGCCAGCAGCTTAGTATGGGCCCCTCCGGACCAGTACTTC	CASSLVWAPPDQYF
TRBJ2-5	NA	NA	TRBV7-2	TGTGCCAGCAGCTTAAGTTGGAGGGGTGAGACCCAGTACTTC	CASSLSWRGETQYF
TRBJ1-6	TRBD1	NA	TRBV6-5	TGTGCCAGCAGGAGACAGGGTAGTTCACCCCTCCACTTT	CASRRQGSSPLHF
TRBJ1-6	TRBD1	NA	TRBV18	TGTGCCAGCTCACCACTGAAGACCGGGACAGCGAATTCACCCCTCCACTTT	CASSPLKTGTANSPLHF
TRBJ1-6	NA	NA	TRBV19	TGTGCCAGTAGTTCTTTGGGGAGCTCCTATAATTCACCCCTCCACTTT	CASSSLGSSYNSPLHF
TRBJ2-1	NA	NA	TRBV7-8	TGTGCCAGCCAGAAAACGTGGAGCTACAATGAGCAGTTCTTC	CASQKTWSYNEQFF
TRBJ1-2	NA	NA	TRBV2	TGTGCCAGCAGTGATCGCGAGGTTTTC	CASSDREVF
TRBJ1-2	NA	NA	TRBV19	TGTGCCAGTAGTATTGAAGTGGCTAGCTCTGGCTACACCTTC	CASSIEVASSGYTF
TRBJ1-6	NA	NA	TRBV7-2	TGTGCCAGCAGCACATCGACAGCCTATAATTCACCCCTCCACTTT	CASSTSTAYNSPLHF
TRBJ2-7	TRBD1	NA	TRBV29-1	TGCAGCGTCTTAACGGGACAGGGGCCCGAGCAGTACTTC	CSVLTGQGPEQYF
TRBJ1-6	TRBD1	NA	TRBV30	TGTGCCTGGAGTGTAGGGGACAGGGAATATTCACCCCTCCACTTT	CAWSVGDREYSPLHF
TRBJ2-2	TRBD1	NA	TRBV5-4	TGTGCCAGCAGCCAGGGACAGGATCGGACCGGGGAGCTGTTTTTT	CASSQGQDRTGELFF
TRBJ2-5	NA	NA	TRBV3-1/TRBV3-2	TGTGCCAGCAGCCGCCTCGGGACCCAGTACTTC	CASSRLGTQYF
TRBJ2-7	NA	NA	TRBV29-1	TGCAGCGTTGGGAGGGACTACGAGCAGTACTTC	CSVGRDYEQYF
TRBJ2-7	TRBD1	NA	TRBV2	TGTGCCAGTGGACAGGGATTCTACGAGCAGTACTTC	CASGQGFYEQYF
TRBJ1-6	NA	few	TRBV4-1	TGCGCCAGCACCCCGACAGGCTTTAATTCACCCCTCCACTTT	CASTPTGFNSPLHF
TRBJ2-7	NA	NA	TRBV6-5	TGTGCCAGCAGTTACTCAGCAGGTCAGACCAACGAGCAGTACTTC	CASSYSAGQTNEQYF
TRBJ2-7	TRBD1	few	TRBV6-6	TGTGTCACGTGGGGACAGGCATCCCGGGAGCAGTACTTC	CVTWGQASREQYF
TRBJ1-2	NA	NA	TRBV24-1	TGTGCCACCAGTGCAAAGACATCTAACTATGGCTACACCTTC	CATSAKTSNYGYTF
TRBJ1-2	NA	NA	TRBV6-5	TGTGCCAGCAGTTCTTCAGGTCGCTATGGCTACACCTTC	CASSSSGRYGYTF
TRBJ2-2	TRBD1	NA	TRBV28	TGTGCCAGCAGTTTAAATCGGGGGACAGGGGTCACCGGGGAGCTGTTTTTT	CASSLNRGTGVTGELFF
TRBJ1-6	TRBD1	NA	TRBV5-6	TGTGCCAGCACCCGAAGCACAGGGGGCAATTCACCCCTCCACTTT	CASTRSTGGNSPLHF
TRBJ1-6	TRBD1	few	TRBV15	TGTGCCACCAGCCGGGACAGGGGGCTTAGTTCACCCCTCCACTTT	CATSRDRGLSSPLHF
TRBJ2-1	TRBD2	NA	TRBV27	TGTGCCAGCAAGCCGGGACTAGCGGTCGATGAGCAGTTCTTC	CASKPGLAVDEQFF
TRBJ1-1	NA	NA	TRBV6-5	TGTGCCAGCAGTTTGACCAGGGGCCTGAACACTGAAGCTTTCTTT	CASSLTRGLNTEAFF
TRBJ1-6	TRBD1	NA	TRBV27	TGTGCCAGCAGTTTATTACAGGGGAATTCACCCCTCCACTTT	CASSLLQGNSPLHF
TRBJ2-7	NA	NA	TRBV28	TGTGCCAGCAGCCGGGGACACTCCTCCTACGAGCAGTACTTC	CASSRGHSSYEQYF
TRBJ1-1	NA	NA	TRBV15	TGTGCCACCAGCAGAGAGGCGAACACTGAAGCTTTCTTT	CATSREANTEAFF
TRBJ2-7	NA	NA	TRBV7-9	TGTGCCAGCAGCTTACCTCAGGCACCCTACGAGCAGTACTTC	CASSLPQAPYEQYF
TRBJ2-7	NA	NA	TRBV7-2	TGTGCCAGCAGCTTAGCCCTAGTTGGCGAGCAGTACTTC	CASSLALVGEQYF
TRBJ1-3	NA	NA	TRBV12-3/TRBV12-4	TGTGCCAGCAGGGTTGGCGCGGGGAACACCATATATTTT	CASRVGAGNTIYF
TRBJ2-3	TRBD2	once	TRBV14	TGTGCCAGCAGCCAAGAGTTCCTAGCGGGGGGCCCTAGCACAGATACGCAGTATTTT	CASSQEFLAGGPSTDTQYF
TRBJ2-3	NA	NA	TRBV30	TGTGCCTGGAGTCGCCCAACCATAGTCTTTCCGCAGTATTTT	CAWSRPTIVFPQYF
TRBJ2-7	NA	NA	TRBV11-2	TGTGCCAGCAGCCGGGGTTCCCCAAGGGCCTACGAGCAGTACTTC	CASSRGSPRAYEQYF
TRBJ1-5	TRBD1	NA	TRBV2	TGTGCCAGCAGTACCGGGACAGTCAATCAGCCCCAGCATTTT	CASSTGTVNQPQHF
TRBJ1-5	TRBD1	NA	TRBV29-1	TGCAGCGTTGGGGACAGGGGGCTTAATCAGCCCCAGCATTTT	CSVGDRGLNQPQHF
TRBJ2-5	TRBD1	NA	TRBV7-2	TGTGCCAGCAGCTTAGCGCTTGGACAGGGCGAAAAGACCCAGTACTTC	CASSLALGQGEKTQYF
TRBJ1-1	TRBD1	few	TRBV18	TGTGCCAGCTCAGCGGGACAGGGGAGAGGAGCTTTCTTT	CASSAGQGRGAFF
TRBJ2-1	TRBD2	NA	TRBV6-5	TGTGCCAGCAGCCTGGGACTAGACCGAGACAATGAGCAGTTCTTC	CASSLGLDRDNEQFF
TRBJ2-7	NA	few	TRBV6-5	TGTGCCAGCAGTAGGCTAGATCCCCCAAGAAACGAGCAGTACTTC	CASSRLDPPRNEQYF